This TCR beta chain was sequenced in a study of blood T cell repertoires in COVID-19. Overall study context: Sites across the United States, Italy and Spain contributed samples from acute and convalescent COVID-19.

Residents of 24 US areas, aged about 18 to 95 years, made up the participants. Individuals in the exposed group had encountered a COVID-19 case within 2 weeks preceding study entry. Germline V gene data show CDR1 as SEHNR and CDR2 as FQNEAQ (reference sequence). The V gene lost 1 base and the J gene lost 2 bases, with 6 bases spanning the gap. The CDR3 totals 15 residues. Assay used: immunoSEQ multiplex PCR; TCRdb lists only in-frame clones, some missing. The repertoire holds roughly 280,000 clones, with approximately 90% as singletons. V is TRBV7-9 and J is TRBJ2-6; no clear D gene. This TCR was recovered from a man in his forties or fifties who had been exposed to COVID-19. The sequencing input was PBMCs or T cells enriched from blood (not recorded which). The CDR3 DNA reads TGTGCCAGCAGCTTAGATATCCCTGGGGCCAACGTCCTGACTTTC. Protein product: CASSLDIPGANVLTF. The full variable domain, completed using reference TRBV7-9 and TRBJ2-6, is DTGVSQNPRHKITKRGQNVTFRCDPISEHNRLYWYRQTLGQGPEFLTYFQNEAQLEKSRLLSDRFSAERPKGSFSTLEIQRTEQGDSAMYLCASSLDIPGANVLTFGAGSRLTVL.